This entry describes one TCR beta chain. Its matching antigen is unknown. The germline V and J ends were trimmed by 7 bases and 7 bases, with 14 bases remaining between them. CDR3 length: 14 residues. The germline gives CDR1 SGHTA, CDR2 FQGNSA. The source of the sample is a study of T-cell memory formation after mild COVID-19. TCRdb reprocessed the 5' RACE reads via MiXCR and lists one record per CDR3 protein. The table shows around 250,000 distinct CDR3 sequences, with 15% to 20% occurring only once. Overall study findings and caveats: Whereas later expanders leaned CD4+, clones contracting day 15 to 85 showed a balanced CD4/CD8 makeup. Second-wave clones reaching peak frequency on day 37 lacked confirmed SARS-CoV-2 specificity. CD4+ contracting clones were found mainly in CM and EM, and CD8+ ones in EMRA.

This TCR was sampled from a man aged 18 to 30 who had mild COVID-19 (a few samples of this study predate the infection). Cell type and time point are not known. The chain joins TRBV7-2 to TRBJ1-6; D unclear. Sequencing was done on a sample of PBMCs or a T cell subset sorted from them (not recorded which). Written as DNA, the CDR3 is TGTGCCAGCACCCAGGCGGGTGGCAATTCACCCCTCCACTTT. Translation: CASTQAGGNSPLHF.